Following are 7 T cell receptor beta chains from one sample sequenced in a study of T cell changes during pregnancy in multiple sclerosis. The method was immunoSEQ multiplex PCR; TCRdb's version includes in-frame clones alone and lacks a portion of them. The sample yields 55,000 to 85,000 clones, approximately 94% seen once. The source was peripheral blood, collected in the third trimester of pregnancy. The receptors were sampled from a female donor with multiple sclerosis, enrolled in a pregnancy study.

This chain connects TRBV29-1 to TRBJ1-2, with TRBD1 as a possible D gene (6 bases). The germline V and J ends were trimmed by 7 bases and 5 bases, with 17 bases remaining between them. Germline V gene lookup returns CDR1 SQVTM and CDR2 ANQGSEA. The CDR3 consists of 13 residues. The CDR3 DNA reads TGCAGCGCCGAAAAAGGACAGACATATGGCTACACCTTC. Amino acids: CSAEKGQTYGYTF.

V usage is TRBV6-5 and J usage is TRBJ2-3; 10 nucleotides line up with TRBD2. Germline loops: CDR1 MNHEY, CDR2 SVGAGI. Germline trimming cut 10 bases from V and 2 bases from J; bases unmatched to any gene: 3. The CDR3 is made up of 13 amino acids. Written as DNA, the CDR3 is TGTGCCACCCTAGCGGGGGACACAGATACGCAGTATTTT. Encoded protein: CATLAGDTDTQYF.

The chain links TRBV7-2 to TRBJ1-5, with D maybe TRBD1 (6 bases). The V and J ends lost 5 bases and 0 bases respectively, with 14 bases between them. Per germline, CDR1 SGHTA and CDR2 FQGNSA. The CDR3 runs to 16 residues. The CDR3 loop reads CASSGTGPISNQPQHF. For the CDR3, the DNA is TGTGCCAGCAGCGGTACAGGGCCTATTAGCAATCAGCCCCAGCATTTT. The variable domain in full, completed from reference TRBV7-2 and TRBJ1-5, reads GAGVSQSPSNKVTEKGKDVELRCDPISGHTALYWYRQSLGQGLEFLIYFQGNSAPDKSGLPSDRFSAERTGGSVSTLTIQRTQQEDSAVYLCASSGTGPISNQPQHFGDGTRLSIL.

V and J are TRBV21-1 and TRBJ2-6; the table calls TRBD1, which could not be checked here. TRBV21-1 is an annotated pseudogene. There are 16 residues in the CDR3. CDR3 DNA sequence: TGTGCCGCCCGGGACAGGGGGACCTCTGGGGCCAACGTCCTGACTTTC. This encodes CAARDRGTSGANVLTF.

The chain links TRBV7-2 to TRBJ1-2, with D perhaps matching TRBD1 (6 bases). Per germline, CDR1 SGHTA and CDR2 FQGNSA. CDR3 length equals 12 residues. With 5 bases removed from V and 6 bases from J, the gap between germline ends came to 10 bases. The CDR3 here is CASSATGNGYTF. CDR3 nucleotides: TGTGCCAGCAGCGCAACAGGGAATGGCTACACCTTC.

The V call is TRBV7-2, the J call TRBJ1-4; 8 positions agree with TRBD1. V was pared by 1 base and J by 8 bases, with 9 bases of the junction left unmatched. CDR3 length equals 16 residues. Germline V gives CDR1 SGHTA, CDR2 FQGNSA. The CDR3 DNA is TGTGCCAGCAGCTTAGTGTCGACAGGGGCCTCAGAAAAACTGTTTTTT. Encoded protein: CASSLVSTGASEKLFF. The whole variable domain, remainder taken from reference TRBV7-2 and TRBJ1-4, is GAGVSQSPSNKVTEKGKDVELRCDPISGHTALYWYRQSLGQGLEFLIYFQGNSAPDKSGLPSDRFSAERTGGSVSTLTIQRTQQEDSAVYLCASSLVSTGASEKLFFGSGTQLSVL.

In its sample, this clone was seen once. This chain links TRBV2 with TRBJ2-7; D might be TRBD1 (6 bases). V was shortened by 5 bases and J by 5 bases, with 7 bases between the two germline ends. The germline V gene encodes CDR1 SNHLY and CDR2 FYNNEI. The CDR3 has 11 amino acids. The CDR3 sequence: CASSRTDEQYF. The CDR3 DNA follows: TGTGCCAGCAGTCGGACAGACGAGCAGTACTTC.